A single T cell receptor beta chain is shown here with its context. The data belong to a study of blood T cell repertoires in COVID-19. The overall study: Samples taken during acute and convalescent COVID-19 were collected in the United States, Italy and Spain. PBMCs, B-cell-depleted T cells, or T cells were the source of the cDNA or gDNA that made up the material.

Per the authors' pipeline: Reference gene primer amplification gave nucleated cell count estimates. The repertoire was sequenced with immunoSEQ multiplex PCR; TCRdb's copy has only in-frame clones and lacks some. V and J calls and clone size come straight from that table; D and trimming were deduced from the DNA. The table lists roughly 230,000 clones, 70% to 90% of them singletons, with more than 0.75% in the top ten. This CDR3 is built from 17 residues. Germline-derived CDR1 and CDR2 are SGDLS and YYNGEE. The germline V and J ends were trimmed by 2 bases and 4 bases, with 18 bases remaining between them.

The chain employs TRBV9 and TRBJ2-2, with D perhaps matching TRBD2 (7 bases). The material sequenced was peripheral blood. The source of this sequence is a man in his forties with acute or convalescent COVID-19. CDR3: CASSVSPQGRGTGELFF. CDR3 DNA sequence: TGTGCCAGCAGCGTCTCCCCCCAGGGGAGGGGCACCGGGGAGCTGTTTTTT.